One sample yielded the 2 T cell receptor beta chains listed below, sequenced in a study of shared clonotypes between healthy human individuals. This table comes from immunoSEQ multiplex PCR, and its TCRdb copy is limited to in-frame clones, with some not included. The repertoire holds some 530,000 clones, with 78% as singletons. Sequencing was done on a sample of PBMCs. The source is a woman in her 40s in good health. Some clones in this sample may be carry-over from other donors' samples.

The V and J genes are TRBV28 and TRBJ1-2; D might be TRBD1 (5 bases). Germline V gene lookup returns CDR1 MDHEN and CDR2 SYDVKM. Trimming left V 7 bases short and J 5 bases short, with 20 bases between. The CDR3 sequence is 15 residues long. The CDR3 nucleotides read TGTGCCAGCACCGACGGATTGGGGGGTAGTTATGGCTACACCTTC. Protein product: CASTDGLGGSYGYTF.

This clone occurred once. A single base is all that separates this from a far larger clone, so a read error is likely. Other DNA sequences in the same sample also yield this CDR3. The CDR3 loop is CASSTPGLAYEQYF. As DNA, the CDR3 is TGTGCCAGTAGTACCCCGGGACTAGCCTACGAGCAGTACTTC. V gene TRBV19 combines with J gene TRBJ2-7; TRBD2 matches 8 bases. J gave up 2 bases and V 4 bases, and 4 bases lay outside the gene matches. Germline loops: CDR1 LNHDA, CDR2 SQIVND (reference sequence). CDR3 size: 14 residues.